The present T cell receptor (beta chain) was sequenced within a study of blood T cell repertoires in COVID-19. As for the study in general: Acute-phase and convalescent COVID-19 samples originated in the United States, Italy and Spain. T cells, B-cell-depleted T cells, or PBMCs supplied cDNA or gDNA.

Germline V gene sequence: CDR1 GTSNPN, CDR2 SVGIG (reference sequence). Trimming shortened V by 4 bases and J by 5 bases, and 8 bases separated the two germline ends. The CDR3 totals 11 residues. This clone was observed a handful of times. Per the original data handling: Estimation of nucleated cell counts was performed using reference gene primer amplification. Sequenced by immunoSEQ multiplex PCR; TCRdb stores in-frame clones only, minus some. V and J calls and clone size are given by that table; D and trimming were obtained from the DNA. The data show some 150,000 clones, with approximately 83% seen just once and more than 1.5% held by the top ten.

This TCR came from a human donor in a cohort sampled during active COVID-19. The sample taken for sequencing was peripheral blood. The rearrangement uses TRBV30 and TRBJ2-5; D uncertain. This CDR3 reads CAWITGETQYF. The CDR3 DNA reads TGTGCCTGGATCACCGGGGAGACCCAGTACTTC. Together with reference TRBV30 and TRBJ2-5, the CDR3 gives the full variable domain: SQTIHQWPATLVQPVGSPLSLECTVEGTSNPNLYWYRQAAGRGLQLLFYSVGIGQISSEVPQNLSASRPQDRQFILSSKKLLLSDSGFYLCAWITGETQYFGPGTRLLVL.